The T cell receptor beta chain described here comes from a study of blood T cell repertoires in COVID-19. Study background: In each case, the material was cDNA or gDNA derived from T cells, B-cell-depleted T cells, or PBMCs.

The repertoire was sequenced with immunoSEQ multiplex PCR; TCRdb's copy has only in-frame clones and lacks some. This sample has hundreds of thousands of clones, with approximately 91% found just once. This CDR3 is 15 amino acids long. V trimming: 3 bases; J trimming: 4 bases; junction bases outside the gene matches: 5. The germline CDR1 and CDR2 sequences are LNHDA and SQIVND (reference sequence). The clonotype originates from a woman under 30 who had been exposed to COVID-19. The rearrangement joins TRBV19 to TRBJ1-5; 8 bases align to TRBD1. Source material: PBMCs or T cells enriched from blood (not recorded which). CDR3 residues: CASSIGTGQNQPQHF. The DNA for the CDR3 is TGTGCCAGTAGTATCGGGACAGGCCAAAATCAGCCCCAGCATTTT.